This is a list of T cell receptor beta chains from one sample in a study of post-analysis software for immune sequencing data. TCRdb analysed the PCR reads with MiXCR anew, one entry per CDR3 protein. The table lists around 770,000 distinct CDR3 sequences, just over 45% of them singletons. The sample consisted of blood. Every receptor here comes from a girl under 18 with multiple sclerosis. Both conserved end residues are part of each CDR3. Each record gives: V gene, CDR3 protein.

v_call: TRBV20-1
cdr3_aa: CSAIRGSGNTIYF

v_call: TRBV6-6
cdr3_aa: CASSFSEGQVTETQYF

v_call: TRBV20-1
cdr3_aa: CSATGPTYEQYF

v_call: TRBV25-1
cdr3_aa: CASSESKVAGTPYNEQFF

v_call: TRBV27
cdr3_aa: CASSPNLAGAYEQYF

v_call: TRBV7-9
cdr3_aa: CASSFRSSYNEQFF

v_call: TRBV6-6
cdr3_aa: CASRVLGTGPYTF

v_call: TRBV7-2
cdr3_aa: CASSSQRATNEKLFF

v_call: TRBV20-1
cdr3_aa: CSAREGVQETQYF

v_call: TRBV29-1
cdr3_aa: CSVEVQETQYF

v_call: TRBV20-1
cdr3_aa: CSARRDRGYTF

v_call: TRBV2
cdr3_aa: CASSEGQVRETQYF

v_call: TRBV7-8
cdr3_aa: CASSLKTSKGYGYTF

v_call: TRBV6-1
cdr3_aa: CASSPSSSGRASYNEQFF

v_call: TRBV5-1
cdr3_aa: CASSLGGQGPCYEQYF

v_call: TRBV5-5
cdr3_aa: CASSVEGRWAPRETQYF